What follows describes a single T cell receptor beta chain. The data were taken from a study of T cell changes during pregnancy in multiple sclerosis. The CDR3 is made up of 15 amino acids. Trimming removed 0 bases at V and 4 bases at J, with 12 bases between. Germline V lookup: CDR1 LNHDA, CDR2 SQIVND (reference sequence). Repertoires were generated with immunoSEQ multiplex PCR, while TCRdb's copy carries only in-frame clones and drops some. The sample records 60,000 or so clones, roughly nine tenths being singletons. The sequencing used peripheral blood, collected in the first trimester of pregnancy. The origin of this receptor is a female donor with multiple sclerosis, enrolled in a pregnancy study. The chain carries TRBV19 and TRBJ1-2; a weak D match, TRBD1 (5 bases). DNA for the CDR3: TGTGCCAGTAGTATAGACCAGGGCGGGAGCTATGGCTACACCTTC. Amino acids: CASSIDQGGSYGYTF. The full variable domain, rest sourced from reference TRBV19 and TRBJ1-2, is DGGITQSPKYLFRKEGQNVTLSCEQNLNHDAMYWYRQDPGQGLRLIYYSQIVNDFQKGDIAEGYSVSREKKESFPLTVTSAQKNPTAFYLCASSIDQGGSYGYTFGSGTRLTVV.